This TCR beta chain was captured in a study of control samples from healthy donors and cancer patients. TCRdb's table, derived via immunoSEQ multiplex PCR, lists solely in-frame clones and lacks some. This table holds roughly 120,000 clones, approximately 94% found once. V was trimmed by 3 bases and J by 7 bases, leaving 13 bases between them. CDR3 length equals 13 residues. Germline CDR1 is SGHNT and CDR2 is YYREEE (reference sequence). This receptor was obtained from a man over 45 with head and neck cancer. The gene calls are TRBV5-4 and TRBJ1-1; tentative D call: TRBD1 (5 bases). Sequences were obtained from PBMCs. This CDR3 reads CASSSRGANEAFF. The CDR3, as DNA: TGTGCCAGCAGCTCCCGCGGGGCTAATGAAGCTTTCTTT.